This T cell receptor beta chain emerged from a study of blood T cell repertoires in COVID-19. The overall study: From the United States, Italy and Spain came samples of acute and convalescent COVID-19. Sources were T cells, B-cell-depleted T cells, or PBMCs; the material itself was cDNA or gDNA.

A PCR-confirmed or clinician-diagnosed COVID-19 case had contacted exposed participants within 2 weeks of entry. The table came from immunoSEQ multiplex PCR; TCRdb's copy has only in-frame clones and leaves some out. The sample lists hundreds of thousands of clones, 86% seen once, with about 4.6% in the top ten. The V segment lost 6 bases and the J segment 1 base; nucleotides outside the gene matches: 4. The germline V gene encodes CDR1 MNHEY and CDR2 SVGAGI. The CDR3 has 14 amino acids. This clone showed up just once. The V and J genes are TRBV6-5 and TRBJ2-7; 9 nucleotides align to TRBD1. The receptor was derived from a woman aged 30 to 39 who had been exposed to COVID-19. The sequencing sample was made of PBMCs or T cells enriched from blood (not recorded which). Here the CDR3 reads CASRGTGWSYEQYF. In DNA, the CDR3 is TGTGCCAGCAGGGGGACAGGGTGGTCCTACGAGCAGTACTTC.